The 25 T cell receptor beta chains presented below share a single source sample, sequenced in a study of cytomegalovirus exposure and HLA in healthy donors. It was with 60 Vbeta and 13 Jbeta primers that the PCR ran. The method was immunoSEQ multiplex PCR; TCRdb's version includes in-frame clones alone and lacks a portion of them. The data show more than 70,000 clones, with about 70% seen just once and 3% held by the top ten. Sequencing used PBMCs. These receptors all come from a man between 40 and 49 years old in good health and CMV-seronegative.

This clone was counted between two and nine times. V gene TRBV6-5 combines with J gene TRBJ1-6, with D perhaps TRBD1 (5 bases). The CDR3 is 11 residues long. Trimming took 5 bases from V and 15 from J, leaving 11 bases between them. The germline gives CDR1 MNHEY, CDR2 SVGAGI. The DNA for the CDR3 is TGTGCCAGCAGTCTAGGGGCAGGCCTCCACTTT. Translation gives CASSLGAGLHF.

The V call is TRBV30, the J call TRBJ2-5; 8 positions match TRBD2. Matching the DNA end better, TRBJ2-7 makes the J call doubtful. The length of the CDR3 is 14 residues. Germline lookup yields CDR1 GTSNPN and CDR2 SVGIG (reference sequence). The CDR3 here is CAWSVWRGAYEQYF. CDR3 bases: TGTGCCTGGAGTGTTTGGCGGGGGGCTTACGAGCAGTACTTC.

The chain recombines TRBV28 with TRBJ2-3; D is perhaps TRBD2 (7 bases). CDR1 and CDR2 from the germline V gene are MDHEN and SYDVKM. V lost 6 bases to trimming and J lost 2 bases, with 15 bases between them. This CDR3 comprises 15 residues. CDR3 in DNA: TGTGCCAGCAGGGGGGGGGCGGCATACACAGATACGCAGTATTTT. It encodes CASRGGAAYTDTQYF. The complete variable domain, with remaining parts taken from reference TRBV28 and TRBJ2-3, reads DVKVTQSSRYLVKRTGEKVFLECVQDMDHENMFWYRQDPGLGLRLIYFSYDVKMKEKGDIPEGYSVSREKKERFSLILESASTNQTSMYLCASRGGAAYTDTQYFGPGTRLTVL.

The rearrangement links TRBV11-3 to TRBJ1-1; possibly TRBD1 for D (6 bases). The germline gives CDR1 SGHNT, CDR2 YENEEA. Trimming took off 2 bases at V and 6 bases at J, with 7 bases between the two ends. This CDR3 spans 12 amino acids. This CDR3 is CASSLRGSEAFF. The CDR3 DNA reads TGTGCCAGCAGCTTAAGGGGGTCTGAAGCTTTCTTT.

V usage is TRBV5-1 and J usage is TRBJ1-5, with 8 bases that match TRBD1. This CDR3 has 15 residues. Looked up from germline, CDR1 is SGHRS and CDR2 is YFSETQ. V was clipped by 2 bases and J by 4 bases; unmatched bases: 5. The CDR3 DNA sequence: TGCGCCAGCAGCTTCGGGACAGGTGATAATCAGCCCCAGCATTTT. It yields the protein CASSFGTGDNQPQHF.

The rearrangement uses TRBV15 and TRBJ2-7, with TRBD1 as a possible D gene (6 bases). V lost 6 bases and J 6 bases, leaving 21 bases between the germline ends. Per germline, CDR1 LNHNV and CDR2 YYDKDF (reference sequence). The CDR3 runs 15 residues. DNA for the CDR3: TGTGCCACCAGTCCTCACGACGGACAGTATCGCGAGCAGTACTTC. Protein: CATSPHDGQYREQYF.

This clone was detected only once. The rearrangement joins TRBV7-6 to TRBJ2-5, with TRBD2 matching over 8 bases. The CDR3 is 14 amino acids. Germline CDR1 reads SGHVS; CDR2 reads FNYEAQ. After removal of 5 bases from V and 0 bases from J, the junction contained 2 bases not matched to a gene. The CDR3 loop reads CASSRGGNQETQYF. Here the CDR3 DNA reads TGTGCCAGCAGCCGGGGGGGAAACCAAGAGACCCAGTACTTC.

V usage is TRBV28 and J usage is TRBJ2-2, with 8 bases that match TRBD2. The trim removed 4 bases at V and 5 bases at J, leaving 15 bases unmatched. CDR1 and CDR2 from the germline V gene are MDHEN and SYDVKM. The CDR3 consists of 18 residues. The CDR3 coding sequence is TGTGCCAGCAGTTCCCTCCCGAGCGGGAGAGTAGGGACCGGGGAGCTGTTTTTT. Translated: CASSSLPSGRVGTGELFF.

V gene TRBV9 combines with J gene TRBJ1-2; D gene uncertain. The V gene lost 6 bases and the J gene lost 8 bases, with 20 bases spanning the gap. Germline V gene sequence: CDR1 SGDLS, CDR2 YYNGEE. This CDR3 spans 14 amino acids. Written as DNA, the CDR3 is TGTGCCAGCACCTACCGCGGGTCCCAAGACGGCTACACCTTC. Its protein is CASTYRGSQDGYTF.

This clone has more than one count but fewer than ten. The V call is TRBV19, the J call TRBJ2-2, with 11 bases identical to TRBD2. The CDR3 loop spans 19 amino acids. Germline loops: CDR1 LNHDA, CDR2 SQIVND (reference sequence). V trimming: 0 bases; J trimming: 2 bases; junction bases outside the gene matches: 8. CDR3 bases: TGTGCCAGTAGTATAGATCCTGCTAGCGGGGGGCTTAACACCGGGGAGCTGTTTTTT. It is translated as CASSIDPASGGLNTGELFF.

The chain links TRBV5-4 to TRBJ1-1; possibly TRBD1 for D (5 bases). V shed 2 bases and J shed 10 bases, with 12 bases lying between them. This CDR3 has 12 amino acids. Germline V lookup: CDR1 SGHNT, CDR2 YYREEE (reference sequence). The CDR3, as DNA: TGTGCCAGCAGCTTTTTCAGGGAGGGAGCTTTCTTT. The encoded protein is CASSFFREGAFF.

The V and J genes are TRBV7-2 and TRBJ1-2, with unresolved D. Looked up from germline, CDR1 is SGHTA and CDR2 is FQGNSA. V was clipped by 8 bases and J by 5 bases, with 18 bases between them. The CDR3 is 14 residues long. CDR3 sequence reads: CASGRGSGVYGYTF. The CDR3 bases are TGTGCCAGCGGGCGGGGATCGGGCGTTTATGGCTACACCTTC.

CDR3 sequence: CASSQDVGLRHQPQHF. CDR3 bases: TGCGCCAGCAGCCAAGATGTGGGCCTCCGGCATCAGCCCCAGCATTTT. The J gene is TRBJ1-5, the V gene TRBV4-3; no firm D call. V was trimmed by 0 bases and J by 5 bases, leaving 14 bases between them. Germline loops: CDR1 LGHNA, CDR2 YSLEER. The CDR3 length is 16 residues.

The CDR3 loop reads CASSLGRGQNYGYTF. As DNA, the CDR3 is TGTGCCAGCAGCTTGGGTAGGGGTCAAAACTATGGCTACACCTTC. This chain connects TRBV5-4 to TRBJ1-2; D might be TRBD1 (5 bases). The CDR3 covers 15 residues. CDR1 is SGHNT, CDR2 YYREEE, per germline (reference sequence). Trimming left V 0 bases short and J 2 bases short, with 11 bases between.

The V gene is TRBV10-3, the J gene TRBJ2-5; D is uncertain. Trimming cost V 0 bases and J 1 base, with 6 bases left between them. The CDR3 spans 14 residues. The V gene's germline CDR1 is ENHRY and CDR2 SYGVKD. The CDR3 loop reads CAISESGSQETQYF. CDR3 nucleotide sequence: TGTGCCATCAGTGAGTCGGGCAGCCAAGAGACCCAGTACTTC.

The chain carries TRBV19 and TRBJ2-2; TRBD1 matches at 10 bases. Germline CDR1 LNHDA, CDR2 SQIVND (reference sequence). Germline trimming cut 6 bases from V and 5 bases from J; bases unmatched to any gene: 6. This CDR3 is built from 15 residues. The CDR3 reads CASSQRQGATGELFF. CDR3 in DNA: TGTGCCAGTAGCCAACGACAGGGGGCGACCGGGGAGCTGTTTTTT.

The V gene is TRBV4-1, the J gene TRBJ2-6; TRBD1 might be the D (7 bases). Germline CDR1 reads MGHRA; CDR2 reads YSYEKL. This CDR3 is 18 amino acids long. Between the trimmed V and J ends, which lost 1 base and 4 bases, there was a span of 17 bases. CDR3 nucleotides: TGCGCCAGCAGCCAAGGGGGGGCAGGGGGACGAGGGGCCAACGTCCTGACTTTC. Its translation is CASSQGGAGGRGANVLTF.

The chain carries TRBV7-6 and TRBJ2-3; TRBD2 might be the D (7 bases). This CDR3 comprises 16 residues. The V end was cut by 2 bases, the J end by 4 bases, with 16 bases between. Germline CDR1 is SGHVS and CDR2 is FNYEAQ. The CDR3 loop is CASSLIGGATADTQYF. The CDR3 DNA is TGTGCCAGCAGCTTAATAGGGGGGGCCACCGCAGATACGCAGTATTTT.

The chain links TRBV9 to TRBJ2-7; 8 bases map to TRBD1. Germline V gene data show CDR1 as SGDLS and CDR2 as YYNGEE. Losses at the gene ends were 0 bases for V and 3 bases for J; bases not matched to a gene: 8. This CDR3 spans 16 amino acids. In nucleotides, the CDR3 is TGTGCCAGCAGCGTAGGAGGCTTGGGACAGGACTACGAGCAGTACTTC. Its protein is CASSVGGLGQDYEQYF.

The rearrangement uses TRBV7-2 and TRBJ2-7; D is possibly TRBD2 (5 bases). Trimming left V 1 base short and J 4 bases short, with 17 bases between. CDR1 SGHTA and CDR2 FQGNSA come from the germline V gene. The CDR3 totals 16 residues. CDR3 DNA sequence: TGTGCCAGCAGCTTAGGTGGTGGAGGCCCTACATACGAGCAGTACTTC. Translated, it gives CASSLGGGGPTYEQYF.

This chain joins TRBV9 and TRBJ2-7; 8 bases map to TRBD1. The CDR3 has 14 amino acids. V shed 0 bases and J 3 bases; nucleotides not matched to a gene: 2. Per the germline V gene, CDR1 is SGDLS and CDR2 is YYNGEE. CDR3 DNA: TGTGCCAGCAGCGTAGCTACAGGGGGCTACGAGCAGTACTTC. Protein: CASSVATGGYEQYF.

This clone was seen more than once but under ten times. Other nucleotide sequences in the sample specify the same CDR3. The gene calls are TRBV19 and TRBJ1-5, with a possible D match to TRBD1 (5 bases). V was clipped by 9 bases and J by 12 bases, with 15 bases between them. CDR1 and CDR2 from the germline V gene are LNHDA and SQIVND (reference sequence). There are 11 residues in the CDR3. The CDR3 DNA is TGTGCCAGCGAGCAAGGGGATCACCAGCATTTT. Encoded protein: CASEQGDHQHF.

The chain employs TRBV10-3 and TRBJ2-7, with D perhaps matching TRBD1 (6 bases). V lost 0 bases and J 0 bases, leaving 6 bases between the germline ends. Per germline, CDR1 ENHRY and CDR2 SYGVKD. The CDR3 is made up of 14 amino acids. The CDR3 DNA follows: TGTGCCATCAGTGAGTCGGACAGCTCCTACGAGCAGTACTTC. Protein product: CAISESDSSYEQYF.

This rearrangement joins TRBV7-9 to TRBJ1-2; no clear D gene. Deletions cut 1 base from V and 2 bases from J, with 5 bases between. The germline V gene encodes CDR1 SEHNR and CDR2 FQNEAQ (reference sequence). The CDR3 has 13 residues. The CDR3 DNA reads as TGTGCCAGCAGCTTAGAACAAAACTATGGCTACACCTTC. Translation gives CASSLEQNYGYTF.

The chain combines TRBV28 with TRBJ1-2, with a possible D match to TRBD1 (6 bases). The CDR3 is 15 residues long. The germline V gene has CDR1 MDHEN and CDR2 SYDVKM. The V and J ends lost 4 bases and 8 bases respectively, with 20 bases between them. CDR3 nucleotide sequence: TGTGCCAGCAGTTCGACGGACAGTAATTGGTTGGGCTACACCTTC. It encodes CASSSTDSNWLGYTF.